This T cell receptor beta chain derives from a study of early T cells in non-severe SARS-CoV-2 infection. Across the whole study: Bulk RNA isolated from unsorted whole blood underwent sequencing; chains were not paired. The study, taken as a whole, reports: Private and CD4 specificities were missed by VDJdb matching, which favored anti-spike CD8 responses.

Comment on this clonotype: The antigen remains unidentified. This sequence may be a read error, since a much larger clone differs from it by one base.

Tagging with unique molecular identifiers was applied to individual cDNA molecules. TCRdb passed the 5' RACE reads through MiXCR, listing each CDR3 protein once. The data contain about 94,000 distinct CDR3 sequences, approximately 13% of them singletons. The CDR3 has 18 amino acids. Germline values: CDR1 LGHDT, CDR2 YNNKEL (reference sequence). The chain carries TRBV3-1 and TRBJ2-1; 14 positions agree with TRBD2. The TCR comes from an adult who was a healthcare worker with PCR-confirmed SARS-CoV-2 infection or an uninfected control (not recorded which). The sequenced sample was whole blood. CDR3 coding DNA: TGTGTCAGCAGCCAACCGAAGACTAGCGGGGGGGCCGAACGTGAGCAGTTCTTC. The encoded protein is CVSSQPKTSGGAEREQFF.